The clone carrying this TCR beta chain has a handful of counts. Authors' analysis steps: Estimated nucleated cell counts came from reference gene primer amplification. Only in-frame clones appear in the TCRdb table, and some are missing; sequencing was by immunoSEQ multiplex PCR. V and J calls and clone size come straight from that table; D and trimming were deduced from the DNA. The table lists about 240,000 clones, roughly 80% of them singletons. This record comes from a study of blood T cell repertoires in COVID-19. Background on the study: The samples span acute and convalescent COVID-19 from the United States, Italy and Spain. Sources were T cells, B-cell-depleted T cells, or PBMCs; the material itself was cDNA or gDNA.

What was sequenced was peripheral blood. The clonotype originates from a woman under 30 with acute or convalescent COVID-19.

The CDR3 DNA sequence: TGTGCCAGCAGCTTATTCCTCGGGGAAAAACTGTTTTTT. It encodes CASSLFLGEKLFF. The chain recombines TRBV7-9 with TRBJ1-4; D not resolved. The CDR3 is 13 amino acids. CDR1 is SEHNR and CDR2 is FQNEAQ in the germline V gene (reference sequence). V lost 2 bases, J lost 8 bases, and 9 bases lay in between.